Following are 17 T cell receptor beta chains from one sample sequenced in a study of T cells in tumors and immune-related adverse events. Measured with immunoSEQ multiplex PCR; TCRdb has only the in-frame clones, and not every one. The top ten clones hold 1.3% to 1.5% of a sample with fewer than 25,000 clones, just over 90% of them seen once. The source material was lymph node tissue, sampled from a patient treated with anti-PD-1 therapy. These receptors were collected from a female donor with metastatic renal cell carcinoma.

The CDR3, as DNA: TGTGCCAGCAGCTTTACCGAGGGGGGCAGTTTTAATGAGCAGTTCTTC. Protein: CASSFTEGGSFNEQFF. The chain couples TRBV7-6 to TRBJ2-1; D possibly matches TRBD1 or TRBD2 (6 bases each). The germline CDR1 and CDR2 sequences are SGHVS and FNYEAQ. The CDR3 is 16 residues long. V dropped 3 bases and J dropped 7 bases, with 19 bases sitting between them. Variable domain in full (rest from reference TRBV7-6 and TRBJ2-1): GAGVSQSPRYKVTKRGQDVALRCDPISGHVSLYWYRQALGQGPEFLTYFNYEAQQDKSGLPNDRFSAERPEGSISTLTIQRTEQRDSAMYRCASSFTEGGSFNEQFFGPGTRLTVL.

The V gene is TRBV19, the J gene TRBJ1-1; D gene unclear. The germline V gene has CDR1 LNHDA and CDR2 SQIVND (reference sequence). CDR3 length: 13 amino acids. Trimming removed 5 bases from V and 5 bases from J, with 12 bases in between. The CDR3 region is CASSSGPLTEAFF. The CDR3 nucleotides are TGTGCCAGTAGTTCCGGACCTTTGACTGAAGCTTTCTTT.

The chain joins TRBV7-9 to TRBJ2-1, with D hard to call. Germline V gene data show CDR1 as SEHNR and CDR2 as FQNEAQ (reference sequence). CDR3 length equals 10 residues. Trimming pared 3 bases from V and 10 bases from J, leaving 4 bases between. CDR3 sequence: CASSFVEQFF. DNA for the CDR3: TGTGCCAGCAGCTTCGTCGAGCAGTTCTTC.

The CDR3 bases are TGTGCCAGCAGGGGAGGGGGGGAGTTGAATCAGCCCCAGCATTTT. It translates to CASRGGGELNQPQHF. The chain carries TRBV6-1 and TRBJ1-5; D is possibly TRBD1 (6 bases). Trimming left V 6 bases short and J 4 bases short, with 16 bases between. Germline CDR1 and CDR2: MNHNS and SASEGT. The CDR3 spans 15 residues.

The CDR3 loop reads CASSPRTGGISNYGYTF. CDR3 bases: TGTGCCAGCAGCCCAAGGACAGGGGGCATCTCTAACTATGGCTACACCTTC. The V and J genes are TRBV7-2 and TRBJ1-2; 11 positions agree with TRBD1. Germline CDR1 and CDR2: SGHTA and FQGNSA. V lost 5 bases to trimming and J lost 0 bases; unmatched junction nucleotides: 8. This CDR3 region has 17 residues.

This clone was counted a few times. The rearrangement links TRBV5-1 to TRBJ2-7, with D perhaps TRBD1 (6 bases). CDR3 length: 14 residues. Germline V CDR1 and CDR2: SGHRS, YFSETQ. V lost 5 bases, J lost 5 bases, and 17 bases lay in between. The CDR3 sequence: CASSHGQSYNEQYF. The CDR3, as DNA: TGCGCCAGCAGTCACGGACAGTCCTATAACGAGCAGTACTTC. Based on the CDR3 plus reference TRBV5-1 and TRBJ2-7, the full variable domain is KAGVTQTPRYLIKTRGQQVTLSCSPISGHRSVSWYQQTPGQGLQFLFEYFSETQRNKGNFPGRFSGRQFSNSRSEMNVSTLELGDSALYLCASSHGQSYNEQYFGPGTRLTVT.

The rearrangement uses TRBV7-2 and TRBJ2-1; D uncertain. Germline assignment: CDR1 SGHTA and CDR2 FQGNSA. This CDR3 has 15 residues. V lost 6 bases, J lost 8 bases, and 20 bases lay in between. CDR3 bases: TGTGCCAGCAGGGCATACGCGACGAGATTTGATGAGCAGTTCTTC. It yields the protein CASRAYATRFDEQFF.

This chain joins TRBV6-5 and TRBJ2-6; TRBD1 matches 7 bases. Germline loops: CDR1 MNHEY, CDR2 SVGAGI. CDR3 length: 15 residues. V lost 7 bases to trimming and J lost 5 bases; unmatched junction nucleotides: 8. This CDR3 reads CASTLAGGRANVLTF. DNA of the CDR3: TGTGCCAGCACCCTGGCAGGGGGAAGGGCCAACGTCCTGACTTTC.

The table lists this clone with a count of one. The chain combines TRBV10-2 with TRBJ1-1, with D possibly TRBD1 on 6 matching bases. CDR1 WSHSY and CDR2 SAAADI come from the germline V gene. The length of the CDR3 is 12 residues. The V end lost 10 bases, the J end lost 1 base, and 10 bases lay between the germline ends. The CDR3 protein is CATRTANTEAFF. The CDR3, as DNA: TGCGCCACCAGGACAGCGAACACTGAAGCTTTCTTT.

This chain uses TRBV11-2 with TRBJ2-2; 7 bases align to TRBD2. This CDR3 spans 17 amino acids. After removal of 5 bases from V and 1 base from J, the junction contained 10 bases not matched to a gene. Germline assignment: CDR1 SGHAT and CDR2 FQNNGV. CDR3 residues: CASSPGGSGWNTGELFF. The CDR3 nucleotides are TGTGCCAGCAGCCCCGGGGGGAGTGGGTGGAACACCGGGGAGCTGTTTTTT.

The V and J genes are TRBV4-3 and TRBJ1-1; TRBD1 might be the D (5 bases). CDR3 length: 13 amino acids. Trimming took off 5 bases at V and 5 bases at J, with 12 bases between the two ends. Germline V lookup: CDR1 LGHNA, CDR2 YSLEER. CDR3 loop: CASSERGNTEAFF. CDR3 sequence (DNA): TGCGCCAGCAGCGAGCGGGGGAATACTGAAGCTTTCTTT.

The chain is built from TRBV11-3 and TRBJ2-3; D is uncertain. This CDR3 region has 14 residues. Germline V CDR1 and CDR2: SGHNT, YENEEA. Trimming pared 5 bases from V and 10 bases from J, leaving 19 bases between. In DNA form, the CDR3 reads TGTGCCAGCAGCCCGGGCCCCGTGCATGGTGCGCAGTATTTT. It codes for CASSPGPVHGAQYF.

The J gene is TRBJ1-5, the V gene TRBV4-1; D is possibly TRBD1 (6 bases). The CDR3 is made up of 16 amino acids. The V end was cut by 1 base, the J end by 3 bases, with 13 bases between. Germline assignment: CDR1 MGHRA and CDR2 YSYEKL. Here the CDR3 DNA reads TGCGCCAGCAGCCAAGGGACCGGACAGCACAATCAGCCCCAGCATTTT. It is translated as CASSQGTGQHNQPQHF.

The chain carries TRBV5-4 and TRBJ1-1, with D hard to call. With 0 bases removed from V and 2 bases from J, the gap between germline ends came to 8 bases. The CDR3 is made up of 14 amino acids. Germline V CDR1 and CDR2: SGHNT, YYREEE (reference sequence). The CDR3 DNA follows: TGTGCCAGCAGCTTGGTTGGGTTCAACACTGAAGCTTTCTTT. Its protein is CASSLVGFNTEAFF.

The CDR3 DNA follows: TGTGCCAGCTCACCACAGGGGTTGTTGTACACCGGGGAGCTGTTTTTT. Translated, it gives CASSPQGLLYTGELFF. The chain employs TRBV18 and TRBJ2-2, with D maybe TRBD1 (5 bases). Trimming pared 1 base from V and 3 bases from J, leaving 12 bases between. Germline V CDR1 and CDR2: KGHSH, LQKENI. This CDR3 spans 16 amino acids. The full variable domain, its missing parts supplied by reference TRBV18 and TRBJ2-2, is NAGVMQNPRHLVRRRGQEARLRCSPMKGHSHVYWYRQLPEEGLKFMVYLQKENIIDESGMPKERFSAEFPKEGPSILRIQQVVRGDSAAYFCASSPQGLLYTGELFFGEGSRLTVL.

Comments on this clone: It is unclear where the CDR3 begins or ends on the DNA, so no DNA is shown, and the CDR3 is as TCRdb lists it. This chain joins TRBV10-3 and TRBJ2-7; the table's D call, TRBD1, has no DNA check behind it. Both ends counted, the CDR3 spans 24 residues. Germline CDR1 ENHRY, CDR2 SYGVKD. The CDR3 sequence: CAISRDNRYEQYFGPWSNRYEQYF.

Worth noting for this clone: Mismatch with germline at one junction end may stem from a read error. Other nucleotide sequences in the sample specify the same CDR3. The rearrangement joins TRBV7-8 to TRBJ2-7, with 7 nucleotides matching TRBD1. This CDR3 is built from 14 residues. Germline CDR1 SGHVS, CDR2 FQNEAQ. CDR3 in amino acids: CASSLGQIPNNPYF. The CDR3 region has the DNA TGTGCCAGCAGCTTGGGACAGATCCCGAATAACCCTTATTTC.